Below, 8 T cell receptor beta chains from the same sample are listed, as sequenced in a study of T cell repertoires in cytomegalovirus infection. These receptors lack a known antigen. TCRdb reanalysed the reads using MiXCR and keeps one entry per CDR3 protein. The top ten hold around 50% of the sample, which has over 120,000 distinct CDR3 sequences, roughly 32% seen once. The source was CD8+ T cells from cultured PBMCs, collected from culture after CMV antigen stimulation. The receptors stem from a human donor in good health (CMV status not recorded). Some clones in this sample may be carry-over from other donors' samples.

This clonotype was found many times. The rearrangement joins TRBV28 to TRBJ2-5; 10 bases map to TRBD1. The CDR3 is made up of 17 amino acids. With 6 bases clipped from V and 1 base from J, the junction kept 11 bases outside the gene matches. Germline-derived CDR1 and CDR2 are MDHEN and SYDVKM. This CDR3 is CASSPGTGAAFQETQYF. The CDR3 bases are TGTGCCAGCAGCCCAGGGACAGGGGCCGCATTCCAAGAGACCCAGTACTTC. Full variable domain (rest looked up from reference TRBV28 and TRBJ2-5): DVKVTQSSRYLVKRTGEKVFLECVQDMDHENMFWYRQDPGLGLRLIYFSYDVKMKEKGDIPEGYSVSREKKERFSLILESASTNQTSMYLCASSPGTGAAFQETQYFGPGTRLLVL.

This clonotype was seen a few times. This chain uses TRBV12-3 or TRBV12-4 with TRBJ2-7; D is uncertain. V shed 5 bases and J shed 6 bases, with 11 bases lying between them. This CDR3 has 12 amino acids. This CDR3 reads CASSARLGEQYF. In nucleotides, the CDR3 is TGTGCCAGCAGTGCCCGACTTGGCGAGCAGTACTTC.

This clonotype was recorded at least ten times. The rearrangement uses TRBV5-6 and TRBJ1-1; the D is unclear. V lost 3 bases, J lost 0 bases, and 18 bases lay in between. The germline V gene has CDR1 SGHDT and CDR2 YYEEEE. This CDR3 comprises 17 residues. CDR3 coding DNA: TGTGCCAGCAGCTCCTGGACGGACCCAAGAATGAACACTGAAGCTTTCTTT. This sequence encodes CASSSWTDPRMNTEAFF.

This clonotype was counted once. The V gene is TRBV19, the J gene TRBJ2-1; D is unresolved. The CDR3 contains 13 residues. V was shortened by 5 bases and J by 6 bases, with 11 bases between the two germline ends. Per the germline V gene, CDR1 is LNHDA and CDR2 is SQIVND (reference sequence). The CDR3 DNA sequence: TGTGCCAGTAGTGTGACGTCCCCCAATGAGCAGTTCTTC. It translates to CASSVTSPNEQFF.

The table lists this clonotype with a few counts. The chain is built from TRBV19 and TRBJ2-7; D tentatively fits TRBD1 or TRBD2 (5 bases each). V was clipped by 5 bases and J by 7 bases, with 18 bases between them. This CDR3 comprises 14 residues. The V gene's germline CDR1 is LNHDA and CDR2 SQIVND (reference sequence). The CDR3 is CASSLLSGTEEQYF. The CDR3 DNA is TGTGCCAGTAGTCTCCTATCCGGGACGGAAGAGCAGTACTTC.

This clonotype was recorded once. The chain employs TRBV11-1 and TRBJ2-1; 13 positions match TRBD2. The ends lost 7 bases at V and 11 bases at J; junction bases unmatched: 11. This CDR3 comprises 15 residues. The germline gives CDR1 SGHAT, CDR2 FQDESV (reference sequence). CDR3 nucleotides: TGTGCCAGCACCACTAGCGGGGGGGCCGTCGATAAGCAGTTCTTC. It encodes CASTTSGGAVDKQFF. The full variable domain, completed using reference TRBV11-1 and TRBJ2-1, is EAEVAQSPRYKITEKSQAVAFWCDPISGHATLYWYRQILGQGPELLVQFQDESVVDDSQLPKDRFSAERLKGVDSTLKIQPAELGDSAMYLCASTTSGGAVDKQFFGPGTRLTVL.

In this sample, this clonotype turned up a few times. The J gene is TRBJ2-5, the V gene TRBV7-6; weak D call: TRBD2 (6 bases). The ends were cut back, 5 bases at V and 4 bases at J, with 14 bases in the middle. This CDR3 has 14 residues. Germline V gene data show CDR1 as SGHVS and CDR2 as FNYEAQ. The CDR3 nucleotides read TGTGCCAGCAGCAGCCTGGAGGGGACAGAGACCCAGTACTTC. Amino acid sequence: CASSSLEGTETQYF.

The V gene is TRBV27, the J gene TRBJ2-1; D uncertain. This CDR3 comprises 12 residues. The V gene's germline CDR1 is MNHEY and CDR2 SMNVEV (reference sequence). V lost 10 bases and J lost 6, with 13 bases in between. In DNA, the CDR3 is TGTGCCATCGGTGGGGTTGCCAATGAGCAGTTCTTC. It encodes CAIGGVANEQFF.